This is a list of T cell receptor beta chains from one sample in a study of blood T cell repertoires in COVID-19. Assay: immunoSEQ multiplex PCR; the TCRdb copy retains only in-frame clones and omits some. The data contain about 240,000 clones, 65% to 90% of them singletons. The material sequenced was peripheral blood. Receptors originate from a woman aged 70-85 years with acute or convalescent COVID-19. Both conserved end residues are part of each CDR3. A D gene is named only where the DNA matches it firmly. The size entry is marked missing in some rows and otherwise reads once, few, many or a size class.

J gene: TRBJ1-5
D gene: TRBD1
V gene: TRBV6-6
clone size: -
CDR3 DNA: TGTGCCAGCAGCCCCGACAGGGGATGGGGCAATCAGCCCCAGCATTTT
CDR3 protein: CASSPDRGWGNQPQHF

J gene: TRBJ1-1
D gene: TRBD1
V gene: TRBV18
clone size: -
CDR3 DNA: TGTGCCAGCTCACCCCGACAGGGTAGCGCTGAAGCTTTCTTT
CDR3 protein: CASSPRQGSAEAFF

J gene: TRBJ1-4
D gene: -
V gene: TRBV18
clone size: -
CDR3 DNA: TGTGCCAGCTCACCACCGGTCAGGGAAAAACTGTTTTTT
CDR3 protein: CASSPPVREKLFF

J gene: TRBJ1-1
D gene: -
V gene: TRBV7-2
clone size: -
CDR3 DNA: TGTGCCAGCAGCCCTAGACAGCTAAACACTGAAGCTTTCTTT
CDR3 protein: CASSPRQLNTEAFF

J gene: TRBJ1-4
D gene: -
V gene: TRBV28
clone size: -
CDR3 DNA: TGTGCCAGCCAGGGTAGTCGGTACGAAAAACTGTTTTTT
CDR3 protein: CASQGSRYEKLFF

J gene: TRBJ1-1
D gene: TRBD1
V gene: TRBV5-1
clone size: -
CDR3 DNA: TGCGCCAGCAGCTCCACAGGGGGGGAAACTGAAGCTTTCTTT
CDR3 protein: CASSSTGGETEAFF

J gene: TRBJ1-5
D gene: -
V gene: TRBV7-2
clone size: -
CDR3 DNA: TGTGCCAGCAGCTTATTGTCAGGGGGCAATCAGCCCCAGCATTTT
CDR3 protein: CASSLLSGGNQPQHF

J gene: TRBJ2-5
D gene: TRBD2
V gene: TRBV7-9
clone size: few
CDR3 DNA: TGTGCCAGCAGCTTAGCGCAGGGCCCGGGGGGCCAGTACTTC
CDR3 protein: CASSLAQGPGGQYF

J gene: TRBJ1-2
D gene: -
V gene: TRBV7-9
clone size: -
CDR3 DNA: TGTGCCAGCAGCTTAACAGGGACATCCTATGGCTACACCTTC
CDR3 protein: CASSLTGTSYGYTF

J gene: TRBJ1-1
D gene: -
V gene: TRBV6-6
clone size: -
CDR3 DNA: TGTGCCAGCAGTTACTCGGAGGGAATCACTGAAGCTTTCTTT
CDR3 protein: CASSYSEGITEAFF

J gene: TRBJ2-3
D gene: TRBD1
V gene: TRBV6-5
clone size: -
CDR3 DNA: TGTGCCAGCAGTTACCTGACAGGGGGCCAAGATACGCAGTATTTT
CDR3 protein: CASSYLTGGQDTQYF

J gene: TRBJ1-1
D gene: -
V gene: TRBV4-3
clone size: -
CDR3 DNA: TGCGCCAGCAGCCAAGGTGGGAGGACTGAAGCTTTCTTT
CDR3 protein: CASSQGGRTEAFF

J gene: TRBJ1-1
D gene: -
V gene: TRBV10-3
clone size: few
CDR3 DNA: TGTGCCATCAGTGTCGGGGTGGACCTAGGAGGCACTGAAGCTTTCTTT
CDR3 protein: CAISVGVDLGGTEAFF

J gene: TRBJ1-1
D gene: -
V gene: TRBV7-8
clone size: once
CDR3 DNA: TGTGCCAGCAGCTTAGAGGCGCGGGGGAACACTGAAGCTTTCTTT
CDR3 protein: CASSLEARGNTEAFF

J gene: TRBJ2-7
D gene: TRBD2
V gene: TRBV28
clone size: -
CDR3 DNA: TGTGCCAGCAGTTCCCCCTCTAGCGGGGGACCTAACTACGAGCAGTACTTC
CDR3 protein: CASSSPSSGGPNYEQYF

J gene: TRBJ2-7
D gene: TRBD1
V gene: TRBV4-3
clone size: few
CDR3 DNA: TGCGCCAGCAGCCTGACAGGGGATTCCTACGAGCAGTACTTC
CDR3 protein: CASSLTGDSYEQYF

J gene: TRBJ1-6
D gene: -
V gene: TRBV7-9
clone size: -
CDR3 DNA: TGTGCCAGCAGCTCCACAGGGAGCTCCTATAATTCACCCCTCCACTTT
CDR3 protein: CASSSTGSSYNSPLHF

J gene: TRBJ2-7
D gene: -
V gene: TRBV5-1
clone size: -
CDR3 DNA: TGCGCCAGCAGCCAAGACATGTACGAGCAGTACTTC
CDR3 protein: CASSQDMYEQYF

J gene: TRBJ1-2
D gene: -
V gene: TRBV28
clone size: -
CDR3 DNA: TGTGCCAGCAGTTTATCAGGGGCGCATGGCTACACCTTC
CDR3 protein: CASSLSGAHGYTF

J gene: TRBJ1-3
D gene: -
V gene: TRBV4-1
clone size: few
CDR3 DNA: TGCGCCAGCAGCCCCCAGTTTGGGCAGTACTCTGGAAACACCATATATTTT
CDR3 protein: CASSPQFGQYSGNTIYF

J gene: TRBJ1-6
D gene: -
V gene: TRBV7-9
clone size: -
CDR3 DNA: TGTGCCAGCAGCGAGGACAGCTGGCGGTCCTATAATTCACCCCTCCACTTT
CDR3 protein: CASSEDSWRSYNSPLHF

J gene: TRBJ1-2
D gene: -
V gene: TRBV20-1
clone size: -
CDR3 DNA: TGCAGTTCGGCGGGCTATGGCTACACCTTC
CDR3 protein: CSSAGYGYTF